The 15 T cell receptor beta chains in this list originate from one sample, sequenced in a study of identical twins. Using its own MiXCR run on the 5' RACE reads, TCRdb lists one record per CDR3 protein. In the table there are approximately 500,000 distinct CDR3 sequences, 20% to 25% of which are singletons. The same data also contributed to another study, on T cells expressing NK-cell markers.

The sample consisted of CD4+ T cells sorted from blood. All receptors derive from a woman younger than 30 in good health.

This chain links TRBV7-2 with TRBJ2-5; no clear D. The germline gives CDR1 SGHTA, CDR2 FQGNSA. This CDR3 region has 13 residues. Trimming took off 1 base at V and 4 bases at J, with 7 bases between the two ends. The CDR3 loop is CASSLGNAETQYF. Here the CDR3 DNA reads TGTGCCAGCAGCTTAGGGAACGCAGAGACCCAGTACTTC.

The chain uses TRBV5-1 and TRBJ2-1; 7 bases line up with TRBD1. CDR1 is SGHRS and CDR2 is YFSETQ in the germline V gene. The CDR3 contains 16 residues. Trimming cost V 4 bases and J 1 base; bases outside gene matches: 8. The CDR3, as DNA: TGCGCCAGCAGCCGGGGACAGTCTCATTCCTACAATGAGCAGTTCTTC. It translates to CASSRGQSHSYNEQFF.

The V and J genes are TRBV3-1 and TRBJ2-1, with D hard to call. V was trimmed by 4 bases and J by 0 bases, leaving 10 bases between them. Germline V gene data show CDR1 as LGHDT and CDR2 as YNNKEL (reference sequence). The CDR3 runs to 15 residues. The CDR3 sequence is CASSPFFRSYNEQFF. DNA of the CDR3: TGTGCCAGCAGCCCTTTTTTCCGCTCCTACAATGAGCAGTTCTTC.

This clonotype was counted between two and nine times. The chain joins TRBV6-2 or TRBV6-3 to TRBJ2-1, with 12 bases lining up with TRBD2. CDR1 and CDR2 (germline): MNHEY, SVGEGT. This CDR3 comprises 15 residues. The junction had 9 bases not matched to a gene; V was cut back by 6 bases and J by 9 bases. The CDR3 loop is CASRMTSGSVLEQFF. In DNA, the CDR3 is TGTGCCAGCAGGATGACTAGCGGGAGCGTGCTTGAGCAGTTCTTC.

J is TRBJ2-1 and V is TRBV27; D unresolved. This CDR3 is 16 amino acids long. Germline CDR1 is MNHEY and CDR2 is SMNVEV (reference sequence). Trimming took off 7 bases at V and 7 bases at J, with 23 bases between the two ends. The CDR3 sequence: CASTLRIASPTNEQFF. In nucleotides, the CDR3 is TGTGCCAGCACCCTGCGGATTGCGTCACCTACAAATGAGCAGTTCTTC.

This clonotype has just a few counts. This sequence joins TRBV3-1 and TRBJ2-5; 9 bases align to TRBD2. V gave up 2 bases and J gave up 3 bases; unmatched junction bases: 4. Germline loops: CDR1 LGHDT, CDR2 YNNKEL (reference sequence). The CDR3 has 15 amino acids. CDR3 protein: CASSQSPSGEETQYF. CDR3 DNA: TGTGCCAGCAGCCAATCTCCTAGCGGGGAAGAGACCCAGTACTTC.

The V call is TRBV12-3 or TRBV12-4, the J call TRBJ2-2, with no clear D. V lost 1 base, J lost 7 bases, and 7 bases lay in between. The length of the CDR3 is 13 residues. CDR3 loop: CASSLVSGGELFF. The DNA of the CDR3 is TGTGCCAGCAGTTTAGTGTCCGGCGGGGAGCTGTTTTTT.

The chain combines TRBV9 with TRBJ2-5, with a possible D match to TRBD2 (6 bases). The germline V gene encodes CDR1 SGDLS and CDR2 YYNGEE. The CDR3 has 14 amino acids. Trimming cost V 3 bases and J 2 bases, with 11 bases left between them. CDR3 residues: CASSGGGSQETQYF. DNA for the CDR3: TGTGCCAGCAGCGGTGGAGGGTCACAAGAGACCCAGTACTTC.

The genes are TRBV5-1 and TRBJ2-1; possibly TRBD2 for D (6 bases). V was pared by 0 bases and J by 2 bases, with 9 bases between. Germline CDR1 and CDR2: SGHRS and YFSETQ. This CDR3 has 15 residues. CDR3 in DNA: TGCGCCAGCAGCTTGGACGGGGGACCCTACAATGAGCAGTTCTTC. Its protein product is CASSLDGGPYNEQFF.

A single count supports this clonotype. V usage is TRBV6-1 and J usage is TRBJ2-2; a weak D match, TRBD2 (5 bases). Germline V gene data show CDR1 as MNHNS and CDR2 as SASEGT. Trimming left V 7 bases short and J 2 bases short, with 8 bases between. This CDR3 spans 13 amino acids. The CDR3 DNA reads TGTGCCAGCATAGAGGGAAACACCGGGGAGCTGTTTTTT. Amino acid sequence: CASIEGNTGELFF.

The chain combines TRBV3-1 with TRBJ2-7, with 7 nucleotides matching TRBD1. The V gene end was trimmed by 4 bases and the J gene end by 5 bases; junction bases not matched to a gene: 5. The CDR3 totals 13 residues. Per the germline V gene, CDR1 is LGHDT and CDR2 is YNNKEL (reference sequence). The CDR3: CASSRRGGHEQYF. The DNA of the CDR3 is TGTGCCAGCAGCCGAAGAGGGGGCCACGAGCAGTACTTC.

The chain employs TRBV15 and TRBJ2-5; TRBD2 might be the D (7 bases). The CDR3 loop spans 15 amino acids. V was trimmed by 0 bases and J by 5 bases, leaving 13 bases between them. CDR1 is LNHNV, CDR2 YYDKDF, per germline (reference sequence). CDR3 amino acids: CATSRDPGGGETQYF. The CDR3, as DNA: TGTGCCACCAGCAGAGACCCGGGGGGCGGCGAGACCCAGTACTTC. The whole variable domain, remainder taken from reference TRBV15 and TRBJ2-5, is DAMVIQNPRYQVTQFGKPVTLSCSQTLNHNVMYWYQQKSSQAPKLLFHYYDKDFNNEADTPDNFQSRRPNTSFCFLDIRSPGLGDTAMYLCATSRDPGGGETQYFGPGTRLLVL.

The chain combines TRBV3-1 with TRBJ2-5; no firm D call. The germline CDR1 and CDR2 sequences are LGHDT and YNNKEL (reference sequence). This CDR3 spans 12 amino acids. The V end lost 3 bases, the J end lost 0 bases, and 2 bases lay between the germline ends. Here the CDR3 DNA reads TGTGCCAGCAGCCAGTACCAAGAGACCCAGTACTTC. This translates into CASSQYQETQYF.

This clonotype was recorded at least ten times. This rearrangement joins TRBV29-1 to TRBJ2-5, with 10 bases lining up with TRBD2. This CDR3 has 13 residues. Germline CDR1 reads SQVTM; CDR2 reads ANQGSEA. J gave up 7 bases and V 5 bases, and 7 bases lay outside the gene matches. CDR3 coding DNA: TGCAGCGTTAGCGGGAGGGCCTATGGGACCCAGTACTTC. Amino acid sequence: CSVSGRAYGTQYF.

The chain has TRBV6-2 or TRBV6-3 and TRBJ2-7, with 15 bases aligning to TRBD2. There are 15 residues in the CDR3. Germline CDR1 and CDR2: MNHEY and SVGEGT. J was trimmed by 6 bases and V by 5 bases; bases with no gene match: 5. The CDR3 region has the DNA TGTGCCAGCAGTCGGGGGACTAGCGGGAGGTCCGAGCAGTACTTC. Translating gives CASSRGTSGRSEQYF.